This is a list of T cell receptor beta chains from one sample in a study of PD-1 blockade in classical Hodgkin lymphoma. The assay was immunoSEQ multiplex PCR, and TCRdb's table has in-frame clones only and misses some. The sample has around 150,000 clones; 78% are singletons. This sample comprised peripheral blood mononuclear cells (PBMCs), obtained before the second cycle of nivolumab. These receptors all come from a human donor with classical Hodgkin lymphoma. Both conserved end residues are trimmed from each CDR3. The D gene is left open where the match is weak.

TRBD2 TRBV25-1 ASSVPGGFQETQY
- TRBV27 ASSYREGAEAF
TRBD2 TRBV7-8 ASSQRGGRDEQF
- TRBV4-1 ASSLRPRDPNFEQY
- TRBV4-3 ASSRDRGDYGYT
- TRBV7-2 ASSTLGSSYNEQF
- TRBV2 ASSRQGGSTDTQY
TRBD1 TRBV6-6 ASSFQGDRQETQY
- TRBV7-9 ASSLQGYNQPQH
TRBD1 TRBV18 ASSGTGQETQY
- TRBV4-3 ASSQEPRAGELF
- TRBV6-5 ASSSPREGVGTEAF
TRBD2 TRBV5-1 ASSPGTSAGELF
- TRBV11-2 ASSLERGYGYT
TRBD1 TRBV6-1 ASSEAGQGGEKLF
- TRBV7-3 ASSLNGNTIY
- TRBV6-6 ASSRGSTYEQY
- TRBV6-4 ASTPGIGTGELF
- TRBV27 ASSPDGWSSYNSPLH
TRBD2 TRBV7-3 ASSSSGGYYEQY
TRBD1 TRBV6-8 ARGQPLSTQY
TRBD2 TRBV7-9 ASSLSGVTDTQY
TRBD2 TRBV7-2 ASSLRTSSETQY
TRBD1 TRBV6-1 ASREGQGAHFSPLH
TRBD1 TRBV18 ATLGQGTTDTQY
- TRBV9 ASSVATGEPEKLF
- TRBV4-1 ASSQDSGTRSYNEQF
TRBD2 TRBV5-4 ASSQFLAGSTDTQY
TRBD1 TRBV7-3 ASSPGQGRTGELF
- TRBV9 ASSPGLGINEQF
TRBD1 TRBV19 ASTKEDRVDGYT
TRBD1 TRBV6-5 ASNQLQGMVTEAF
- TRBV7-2 ASSSGLGPIYEQY
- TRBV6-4 ASSVEFSTDTQY
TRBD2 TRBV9 ASSAGTTRSRYEQY
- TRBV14 ASSHVTSTDTQY
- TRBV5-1 ASSSGYSNQPQH
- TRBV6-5 ASSYAGLGLSGELF
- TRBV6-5 ASKGELAKNIQY
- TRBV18 ASSRRDGTYEQY
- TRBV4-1 ASRPSGYSGNTIY
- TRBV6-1 ASRPSTDTQY
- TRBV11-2 ASSSRGNTEAF
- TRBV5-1 ASTYSTGNTGELF
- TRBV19 ASSPHDSGPYEQY
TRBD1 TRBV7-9 ASSPKRFGTAYSNQPQH
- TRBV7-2 ASRLQASGANVLT
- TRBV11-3 ASSGGQVYNEQF
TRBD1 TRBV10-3 ATLDRRGTDTQY
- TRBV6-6 ASRASTDEQF